Listed here are 28 T cell receptor beta chains from one sample, sequenced in a study of cytomegalovirus exposure and HLA in healthy donors. The PCR was carried out with 60 Vbeta primers and 13 Jbeta primers. Using immunoSEQ multiplex PCR, the repertoire was profiled, and TCRdb retains in-frame clones only, with some absent. This sample has about 180,000 clones; 79% occur once, and the top ten carry more than 0.55%. Specimen: PBMCs. These receptors were obtained from a woman between 40 and 55 years old in good health and CMV-seronegative.

This clone turned up a few times. The V gene is TRBV5-6, the J gene TRBJ2-7; weak D call: TRBD1 (5 bases). Deletions cut 2 bases from V and 1 base from J, with 7 bases between. CDR3 length equals 13 residues. Germline V gives CDR1 SGHDT, CDR2 YYEEEE. CDR3 sequence reads: CASSFDSSYEQYF. CDR3 nucleotide sequence: TGTGCCAGCAGCTTTGACAGTTCCTACGAGCAGTACTTC.

The chain uses TRBV27 and TRBJ2-2; a weak D match, TRBD1 (6 bases). This CDR3 spans 15 amino acids. V was trimmed by 4 bases and J by 4 bases, leaving 13 bases between them. Germline V gene lookup returns CDR1 MNHEY and CDR2 SMNVEV (reference sequence). The DNA for the CDR3 is TGTGCCAGCAGTTCTACAGGGACGGTCACCGGGGAGCTGTTTTTT. It encodes CASSSTGTVTGELFF.

In its sample, this clone was seen once. The germline gene is not matched at one end of the junction; a read error may be the cause. The chain combines TRBV28 with TRBJ2-6, with TRBD2 matching 7 bases. CDR1 MDHEN and CDR2 SYDVKM come from the germline V gene. The CDR3 extends over 15 amino acids. This chain's CDR3 is CASTLAGSGANVLTF. In DNA form, the CDR3 reads TGTGCCAGCACTTTAGCGGGCTCTGGGGCCAACGTCCTGACTTTC.

J is TRBJ1-6 and V is TRBV27; maybe TRBD1 (6 bases). The CDR3 loop spans 14 amino acids. V was clipped by 5 bases and J by 7 bases, with 12 bases between them. The germline V gene has CDR1 MNHEY and CDR2 SMNVEV (reference sequence). The CDR3 DNA reads TGTGCCAGCAGTCCGACTACAGGGAATTCACCCCTCCACTTT. This encodes CASSPTTGNSPLHF.

The chain uses TRBV9 and TRBJ1-4, with a tentative D call TRBD1 (6 bases). Germline V gene lookup returns CDR1 SGDLS and CDR2 YYNGEE. The V gene lost 1 base and the J gene lost 5 bases, with 12 bases spanning the gap. There are 15 residues in the CDR3. The CDR3 loop reads CASSVYGQRNEKLFF. CDR3 in DNA: TGTGCCAGCAGCGTATATGGACAGAGAAATGAAAAACTGTTTTTT.

The chain joins TRBV11-3 to TRBJ2-7; no definite D call. Deletions cut 1 base from V and 5 bases from J, with 12 bases between. This CDR3 spans 14 amino acids. CDR1 SGHNT and CDR2 YENEEA come from the germline V gene. The CDR3 DNA is TGTGCCAGCAGCTTAGTATGGAATAGCCACGAGCAGTACTTC. This codes for CASSLVWNSHEQYF. The full variable domain, rest sourced from reference TRBV11-3 and TRBJ2-7, is EAGVVQSPRYKIIEKKQPVAFWCNPISGHNTLYWYLQNLGQGPELLIRYENEEAVDDSQLPKDRFSAERLKGVDSTLKIQPAELGDSAVYLCASSLVWNSHEQYFGPGTRLTVT.

Comments on this clone: At one boundary the junction diverges from the germline segment, which might be a read error. This sequence joins TRBV7-7 and TRBJ2-1; perhaps TRBD2 as D (5 bases). The length of the CDR3 is 15 residues. Germline V CDR1 and CDR2: SSHAT, FNYEAQ (reference sequence). The DNA of the CDR3 is TGTGCTAGCAGCTTAGGTGTGGGAGACGGGGTTGAGCAGTTCTTC. It codes for CASSLGVGDGVEQFF.

This sequence joins TRBV9 and TRBJ2-5; perhaps TRBD2 as D (7 bases). The CDR3 length is 13 residues. Trimming took 7 bases from V and 1 from J, leaving 11 bases between them. Germline CDR1 and CDR2: SGDLS and YYNGEE. The DNA of the CDR3 is TGTGCCAGCGGGGGGGCTCTCCAAGAGACCCAGTACTTC. Translation gives CASGGALQETQYF.

This clone was seen only once. The chain employs TRBV5-1 and TRBJ2-3; 7 bases align to TRBD1. The CDR3 consists of 14 residues. V trimming: 2 bases; J trimming: 3 bases; junction bases outside the gene matches: 3. CDR1 and CDR2 (germline): SGHRS, YFSETQ. CDR3 sequence reads: CASSFTGVTDTQYF. The DNA for the CDR3 is TGCGCCAGCAGCTTTACAGGGGTAACAGATACGCAGTATTTT.

This chain joins TRBV30 and TRBJ2-1; possible D gene TRBD2, 6 bases. The CDR3 has 12 amino acids. The germline V gene encodes CDR1 GTSNPN and CDR2 SVGIG (reference sequence). V was clipped by 3 bases and J by 9 bases, with 12 bases between them. CDR3 DNA: TGTGCCTGGAGGGGACTGGGGATTGAGCAGTTCTTC. Translated, it gives CAWRGLGIEQFF.

The V and J genes are TRBV10-2 and TRBJ2-7; a possible D gene is TRBD1 (6 bases). The CDR3 spans 13 residues. Germline V gene sequence: CDR1 WSHSY, CDR2 SAAADI. V was clipped by 9 bases and J by 2 bases, with 14 bases between them. This chain's CDR3 is CASKTDSAYEQYF. The CDR3 bases are TGCGCCAGTAAGACGGACAGCGCCTACGAGCAGTACTTC.

The chain combines TRBV5-1 with TRBJ2-1; 9 bases line up with TRBD1. This CDR3 spans 16 amino acids. Per the germline V gene, CDR1 is SGHRS and CDR2 is YFSETQ. The V segment lost 4 bases and the J segment 2 bases; nucleotides outside the gene matches: 7. The CDR3 DNA sequence: TGCGCCAGCAGCCCGACCGGGACAGGGCCCTACAATGAGCAGTTCTTC. It encodes CASSPTGTGPYNEQFF.

This chain uses TRBV19 with TRBJ1-1; 8 bases agree with TRBD1. The CDR3 is made up of 15 amino acids. Trimming took 5 bases from V and 4 from J; bases not matched to a gene: 9. Per the germline V gene, CDR1 is LNHDA and CDR2 is SQIVND (reference sequence). The CDR3 region has the DNA TGTGCCAGTAGTGCCCGACAGGGGTGGGCCACTGAAGCTTTCTTT. It specifies CASSARQGWATEAFF.

This chain connects TRBV13 to TRBJ2-2, with TRBD2 as a possible D gene (5 bases). CDR3 length: 14 residues. Germline lookup yields CDR1 PRHDT and CDR2 FYEKMQ (reference sequence). V lost 5 bases to trimming and J lost 7 bases, with 14 bases between them. CDR3 residues: CASSLEDRGGELFF. The CDR3 nucleotides are TGTGCCAGCAGCCTGGAGGACCGGGGCGGGGAGCTGTTTTTT.

J is TRBJ2-2 and V is TRBV5-4; 9 bases map to TRBD2. V shed 0 bases, J shed 5 bases, and the junction held 2 bases outside the gene matches. The germline V gene has CDR1 SGHNT and CDR2 YYREEE (reference sequence). This CDR3 spans 15 amino acids. This CDR3 is CASSLASGKTGELFF. In DNA form, the CDR3 reads TGTGCCAGCAGCTTGGCTAGCGGGAAGACCGGGGAGCTGTTTTTT.

This clone was seen just once. This chain links TRBV28 with TRBJ1-2; TRBD1 matches at 7 bases. V shed 2 bases and J 7 bases; nucleotides not matched to a gene: 10. The CDR3 totals 15 residues. The germline CDR1 and CDR2 sequences are MDHEN and SYDVKM. This chain's CDR3 is CASSLTLDRAGGYTF. The CDR3 nucleotides read TGTGCCAGCAGTTTAACCCTCGACAGGGCGGGTGGCTACACCTTC.

The rearrangement joins TRBV27 to TRBJ1-4; 8 bases fit TRBD1. V lost 6 bases and J lost 11; bases outside the gene matches: 11. The CDR3 consists of 14 residues. CDR1 MNHEY and CDR2 SMNVEV come from the germline V gene (reference sequence). The CDR3 DNA follows: TGTGCCAGCAGGAGAGACAGGGGCCGCGGGAAACTGTTTTTT. It encodes CASRRDRGRGKLFF.

About this clone itself: Sequence at one end of the junction differs from germline and may be a read error. The chain couples TRBV7-7 to TRBJ2-2; D gene unclear. Germline assignment: CDR1 SSHAT and CDR2 FNYEAQ (reference sequence). The CDR3 extends over 15 amino acids. CDR3 amino acids: CASSVGLRDTGELFF. As DNA, the CDR3 is TGTGCTAGCAGCGTAGGGCTTCGGGACACCGGGGAGCTGTTTTTT.

The V call is TRBV7-9, the J call TRBJ2-1; possible D gene TRBD1, 5 bases. Germline CDR1 SEHNR, CDR2 FQNEAQ (reference sequence). The CDR3 is 13 residues long. V was cut by 5 bases and J by 7 bases, with 12 bases left in between. For the CDR3, the DNA is TGTGCCAGCAGCGTTCGACAGTTAAATGAGCAGTTCTTC. Its translation is CASSVRQLNEQFF.

The genes are TRBV13 and TRBJ2-7; no clear D gene. V lost 3 bases and J lost 5, with 14 bases in between. The CDR3 is made up of 14 amino acids. Germline V gene lookup returns CDR1 PRHDT and CDR2 FYEKMQ (reference sequence). CDR3 coding DNA: TGTGCCAGCAGCTTGGGTAGAGCCCGGGACGAGCAGTACTTC. As protein: CASSLGRARDEQYF.

This chain connects TRBV4-1 to TRBJ2-7; maybe TRBD2 (5 bases). The germline V and J ends were trimmed by 3 bases and 2 bases, with 11 bases remaining between them. The germline V gene encodes CDR1 MGHRA and CDR2 YSYEKL. The CDR3 runs to 14 residues. This CDR3 reads CASSQGSGTYEQYF. The CDR3 nucleotides are TGCGCCAGCAGCCAGGGGTCGGGAACCTACGAGCAGTACTTC.

The genes are TRBV18 and TRBJ2-5; tentative D call: TRBD2 (5 bases). The V end lost 1 base, the J end lost 2 bases, and 8 bases lay between the germline ends. This CDR3 has 14 residues. CDR1 is KGHSH and CDR2 is LQKENI in the germline V gene. The CDR3 protein is CASSPRETQETQYF. CDR3 bases: TGTGCCAGCTCACCACGGGAGACACAAGAGACCCAGTACTTC.

V is TRBV7-9 and J is TRBJ2-5, with 10 bases lining up with TRBD1. The J segment lost 7 bases and the V segment lost 3 bases, leaving 2 bases of the junction unmatched. CDR1 and CDR2 from the germline V gene are SEHNR and FQNEAQ (reference sequence). CDR3 size: 13 residues. The CDR3 region is CASSFRDRGTQYF. The CDR3 region has the DNA TGTGCCAGCAGCTTCCGGGACAGGGGGACCCAGTACTTC.

The J gene is TRBJ2-2, the V gene TRBV19; D is possibly TRBD2 (6 bases). This CDR3 has 13 residues. CDR1 and CDR2 (germline): LNHDA, SQIVND (reference sequence). This CDR3 reads CASGGFYTGELFF. Written as DNA, the CDR3 is TGTGCGAGTGGAGGGTTTTACACCGGGGAGCTGTTTTTT.

This clone was observed a handful of times. V usage is TRBV7-8 and J usage is TRBJ1-1, with D maybe TRBD1 (6 bases). In germline, CDR1 is SGHVS, CDR2 FQNEAQ. This CDR3 is built from 15 residues. V was cut by 2 bases and J by 1 base, with 11 bases left in between. CDR3 sequence (DNA): TGTGCCAGCAGCTTACTGGTCAGGGGGAACACTGAAGCTTTCTTT. This gives the protein CASSLLVRGNTEAFF. The entire variable domain, with the rest obtained from reference TRBV7-8 and TRBJ1-1, is as follows: GAGVSQSPRYKVAKRGQDVALRCDPISGHVSLFWYQQALGQGPEFLTYFQNEAQLDKSGLPSDRFFAERPEGSVSTLKIQRTQQEDSAVYLCASSLLVRGNTEAFFGQGTRLTVV.

The CDR3 bases are TGTGCCAGTAGTGCTGGACAGAGTAGCAATCAGCCCCAGCATTTT. Protein sequence: CASSAGQSSNQPQHF. The rearrangement joins TRBV19 to TRBJ1-5, with TRBD1 as a possible D gene (6 bases). The CDR3 loop spans 15 amino acids. Germline V lookup: CDR1 LNHDA, CDR2 SQIVND (reference sequence). Between the trimmed V and J ends, which lost 5 bases and 0 bases, there was a span of 11 bases.

The CDR3 nucleotides read TGTGCCAGCAGCTTCGGTCCAGCGGGAGTTTACTACGAGCAGTACTTC. It is translated as CASSFGPAGVYYEQYF. The gene calls are TRBV5-4 and TRBJ2-7; 8 bases line up with TRBD2. The CDR3 is made up of 16 amino acids. The V gene's germline CDR1 is SGHNT and CDR2 YYREEE (reference sequence). J was trimmed by 3 bases and V by 2 bases; bases with no gene match: 10.

The chain employs TRBV5-4 and TRBJ1-1; the D gene is possibly TRBD1 (6 bases). The V gene lost 4 bases and the J gene lost 6 bases, with 13 bases spanning the gap. The CDR3 contains 13 residues. CDR1 and CDR2 (germline): SGHNT, YYREEE (reference sequence). The chain's CDR3 is CASSPKGTPEAFF. CDR3 in DNA: TGTGCCAGCAGCCCAAAGGGGACACCTGAAGCTTTCTTT.